This TCR beta chain was profiled in a study of T cells expressing NK-cell markers. Looking at the study overall: TCR beta repertoires came from sorted CD3+CD56+NKG2C+, CD3+CD56+NKG2C- and CD3+CD56-NKG2C+ T cells.

This CDR3 contains 13 residues. Note on this clonotype: Antigen: not known.

TCRdb re-called the 5' RACE reads and shows each CDR3 protein once, DNA omitted. The sample includes about 150,000 distinct CDR3 sequences. Whole-study findings and limits: Among CD8+ T cells from several donors, dominant NKG2C+ clonotypes accounted for about 1.0-7.0%.

The sequencing input was blood T cells: a sorted CD56 or NKG2C T cell subset, CD4+ or CD8+ T cells, or bulk PBMC T cells (not recorded which). The chain has TRBV12-3 or TRBV12-4 and TRBJ2-3; the TRBD1 assignment by TCRdb is unverifiable without DNA. This sequence originates from a man aged 18 to 35 in good health. This CDR3 is CASLGGGKDTQYF.